Shown below are 27 T cell receptor beta chains from a single sample sequenced in a study of blood T cell repertoires in COVID-19. Sequencing was performed with immunoSEQ multiplex PCR; in TCRdb, only in-frame clones are kept and a portion is missing. The sample lists some 97,000 clones, about 90% occurring once. Sequencing was carried out using peripheral blood. These receptors were obtained from a man aged 25-45 years in a cohort sampled during active COVID-19.

This clone was seen a few times. The chain has TRBV5-4 and TRBJ2-3; 9 bases agree with TRBD1. The CDR3 loop spans 17 amino acids. The ends lost 5 bases at V and 5 bases at J; junction bases unmatched: 15. From germline, CDR1 is SGHNT and CDR2 YYREEE (reference sequence). CDR3 in amino acids: CASSDPEGTGTQDTQYF. The CDR3 nucleotides read TGTGCCAGCAGTGATCCGGAGGGGACAGGGACCCAAGATACGCAGTATTTT.

The chain carries TRBV7-2 and TRBJ2-7; D uncertain. With 2 bases removed from V and 3 bases from J, the gap between germline ends came to 14 bases. Germline-derived CDR1 and CDR2 are SGHTA and FQGNSA. The CDR3 length is 15 residues. The DNA for the CDR3 is TGTGCCAGCAGCTTATCCCCCCAAATCTACTACGAGCAGTACTTC. This translates into CASSLSPQIYYEQYF.

This rearrangement joins TRBV3-1 (or the pseudogene TRBV3-2) to TRBJ1-2; 7 nucleotides match TRBD1. Trimming removed 4 bases from V and 2 bases from J; junction bases left unmatched: 10. The CDR3 covers 16 residues. CDR1 and CDR2 (germline): LGHDT, YNNKEL (reference sequence). The CDR3 sequence: CASSLSGQAPNYGYTF. In DNA, the CDR3 is TGTGCCAGCAGCCTATCAGGACAGGCCCCAAACTATGGCTACACCTTC.

This clone was detected only a few times. This chain joins TRBV5-1 and TRBJ2-1, with 9 bases lining up with TRBD2. Per germline, CDR1 SGHRS and CDR2 YFSETQ. CDR3 size: 13 residues. V lost 4 bases to trimming and J lost 5 bases; unmatched junction nucleotides: 1. The CDR3 DNA reads TGCGCCAGCAGCATAGCGGGGGACAATGAGCAGTTCTTC. It is translated as CASSIAGDNEQFF.

This clone was seen a handful of times. The chain's CDR3 is CASSLDRGEDTF. In DNA, the CDR3 is TGCGCCAGCAGCTTGGACAGGGGTGAAGACACCTTC. This chain joins TRBV5-1 and TRBJ1-2, with 7 bases fitting TRBD1. Losses at the gene ends were 0 bases for V and 12 bases for J; bases not matched to a gene: 5. The CDR3 sequence is 12 residues long. The germline CDR1 and CDR2 sequences are SGHRS and YFSETQ.

The chain combines TRBV4-1 with TRBJ2-3, with 7 bases aligning to TRBD2. J gave up 4 bases and V 0 bases, and 10 bases lay outside the gene matches. The CDR3 consists of 17 residues. CDR1 and CDR2 from the germline V gene are MGHRA and YSYEKL. CDR3 residues: CASSQEGEGRGADTQYF. For the CDR3, the DNA is TGCGCCAGCAGCCAAGAGGGGGAGGGCCGTGGGGCAGATACGCAGTATTTT.

V is TRBV2 and J is TRBJ2-2, with D possibly being TRBD1 (6 bases). This CDR3 region has 17 residues. The V gene lost 3 bases and the J gene lost 9 bases, with 23 bases spanning the gap. Germline-derived CDR1 and CDR2 are SNHLY and FYNNEI. The CDR3 DNA reads as TGTGCCAGCAGTGACCCTATCCGAGTAGACAGGTCGCGGGAGCTGTTTTTT. Its protein product is CASSDPIRVDRSRELFF.

This clone was observed once. This chain links TRBV5-1 with TRBJ1-3, with 9 positions matching TRBD1. Germline CDR1 reads SGHRS; CDR2 reads YFSETQ. The length of the CDR3 is 15 residues. Unmatched junction bases numbered 4, after V lost 4 bases and J lost 2 bases. In nucleotides, the CDR3 is TGCGCCAGCAGCCTGACAGGGGGTCCTGGAAACACCATATATTTT. The encoded protein is CASSLTGGPGNTIYF.

The chain combines TRBV4-2 with TRBJ2-2; maybe TRBD1 (5 bases). Deletions cut 0 bases from V and 5 bases from J, with 7 bases between. Germline V gene lookup returns CDR1 LGHNA and CDR2 YNFKEQ. The CDR3 is 14 amino acids. The CDR3 spells CASSQDKGTGELFF. The CDR3 coding sequence is TGTGCCAGCAGCCAAGATAAGGGGACCGGGGAGCTGTTTTTT.

This clone is labeled as medium-sized. The rearrangement links TRBV2 to TRBJ1-5, with D unresolved. With 6 bases removed from V and 9 bases from J, the gap between germline ends came to 15 bases. This CDR3 is 13 amino acids long. CDR1 is SNHLY and CDR2 is FYNNEI in the germline V gene. The CDR3 is CASSETSPGPQHF. CDR3 nucleotides: TGTGCCAGCAGCGAAACCTCCCCAGGGCCCCAGCATTTT. The variable domain in full, completed from reference TRBV2 and TRBJ1-5, reads EPEVTQTPSHQVTQMGQEVILRCVPISNHLYFYWYRQILGQKVEFLVSFYNNEISEKSEIFDDQFSVERPDGSNFTLKIRSTKLEDSAMYFCASSETSPGPQHFGDGTRLSIL.

The CDR3 nucleotides are TGTGCCAGCACCCCCGGGGGGGTTGGGCAGTACTTC. It encodes CASTPGGVGQYF. The J gene is TRBJ2-7, the V gene TRBV6-5, with 8 bases identical to TRBD2. Germline lookup yields CDR1 MNHEY and CDR2 SVGAGI. This CDR3 comprises 12 residues. V shed 7 bases and J 9 bases; nucleotides not matched to a gene: 8.

The gene calls are TRBV6-6 and TRBJ2-2; TRBD2 aligns across 13 bases. V lost 6 bases and J lost 7; bases outside the gene matches: 8. CDR1 MNHNY and CDR2 SVGAGI come from the germline V gene (reference sequence). The CDR3 is made up of 16 amino acids. The CDR3 coding sequence is TGTGCCAGCAGCCTCCCGACTAGCGGGGGGTTCGGGGAGCTGTTTTTT. Translation gives CASSLPTSGGFGELFF.

The chain joins TRBV19 to TRBJ2-2; 7 nucleotides line up with TRBD2. Germline V CDR1 and CDR2: LNHDA, SQIVND (reference sequence). This CDR3 has 18 residues. J was trimmed by 2 bases and V by 3 bases; bases with no gene match: 12. CDR3 DNA: TGTGCCAGTAGTATTATAGGGAGGGGCGAGGACAACACCGGGGAGCTGTTTTTT. This gives the protein CASSIIGRGEDNTGELFF.

This chain connects TRBV2 to TRBJ2-7, with TRBD2 matching over 8 bases. V dropped 6 bases and J dropped 4; count of bases not matched to a gene: 5. The CDR3 has 13 amino acids. Germline-derived CDR1 and CDR2 are SNHLY and FYNNEI. Written as DNA, the CDR3 is TGTGCCAGCAGACTAGCGGAGATATACGAGCAGTACTTC. Translation gives CASRLAEIYEQYF.

The chain combines TRBV6-1 with TRBJ2-3; maybe TRBD2 (5 bases). From germline, CDR1 is MNHNS and CDR2 SASEGT. Trimming cost V 2 bases and J 1 base, with 10 bases left between them. The CDR3 consists of 15 residues. The chain's CDR3 is CASSEFGGRTDTQYF. Written as DNA, the CDR3 is TGTGCCAGCAGTGAATTCGGAGGACGCACAGATACGCAGTATTTT.

This clone was seen once. The V gene is TRBV20-1, the J gene TRBJ2-5, with 11 bases lining up with TRBD1. The CDR3 consists of 15 residues. With V trimmed by 3 bases and J by 4 bases, 7 bases remained unmatched. CDR1 is DFQATT, CDR2 SNEGSKA, per germline (reference sequence). The CDR3 DNA reads TGCAGTGCTAGTCGGGGGACAGGGGGATTAGAGACCCAGTACTTC. The encoded protein is CSASRGTGGLETQYF.

The chain recombines TRBV24-1 with TRBJ2-1; 9 nucleotides line up with TRBD1. Trimming took 4 bases from V and 2 from J; bases not matched to a gene: 5. Germline CDR1 reads KGHDR; CDR2 reads SFDVKD. The CDR3 contains 16 residues. CDR3: CATSDPGQGTYNEQFF. In nucleotides, the CDR3 is TGTGCCACCAGTGACCCAGGACAGGGGACCTACAATGAGCAGTTCTTC.

The chain links TRBV11-2 to TRBJ2-1; the match to TRBD1 covers 7 bases. From germline, CDR1 is SGHAT and CDR2 FQNNGV. Trimming removed 1 base from V and 2 bases from J; junction bases left unmatched: 2. The CDR3 extends over 15 amino acids. DNA of the CDR3: TGTGCCAGCAGCTTAGGGGACAGCGCCTACAATGAGCAGTTCTTC. It translates to CASSLGDSAYNEQFF.

The chain couples TRBV5-1 to TRBJ2-1; TRBD2 matches 10 bases. Germline V lookup: CDR1 SGHRS, CDR2 YFSETQ. The CDR3 has 15 amino acids. Trimming took 4 bases from V and 3 from J; bases not matched to a gene: 4. The CDR3 sequence is CASSAASGGYNEQFF. CDR3 nucleotides: TGCGCCAGCAGCGCCGCTAGCGGGGGCTACAATGAGCAGTTCTTC.

This clone was detected once. V gene TRBV3-1 (or the pseudogene TRBV3-2) combines with J gene TRBJ2-1; D ambiguous. V lost 3 bases to trimming and J lost 7 bases, with 13 bases between them. This CDR3 comprises 14 residues. In germline, CDR1 is LGHDT, CDR2 YNNKEL (reference sequence). CDR3 amino acids: CASSQSHPRNEQFF. The CDR3 DNA reads as TGTGCCAGCAGCCAGAGTCATCCGAGGAATGAGCAGTTCTTC.

V usage is TRBV5-1 and J usage is TRBJ2-5; TRBD2 agrees at 10 bases. Germline lookup yields CDR1 SGHRS and CDR2 YFSETQ. V lost 0 bases to trimming and J lost 0 bases; unmatched junction nucleotides: 8. This CDR3 is 18 amino acids long. CDR3 DNA sequence: TGCGCCAGCAGCTTGGGGGCTAGCGGGGGCACGCACCAAGAGACCCAGTACTTC. This codes for CASSLGASGGTHQETQYF.

V gene TRBV5-4 combines with J gene TRBJ2-3; D call uncertain. Trimming took off 8 bases at V and 4 bases at J, with 17 bases between the two ends. CDR1 and CDR2 from the germline V gene are SGHNT and YYREEE (reference sequence). The CDR3 length is 14 residues. The CDR3 nucleotides are TGTGCCAGTGGAGAGGTCCTTGGCGCAGATACGCAGTATTTT. Translated: CASGEVLGADTQYF.

In its sample, this clone was seen once. This chain joins TRBV14 and TRBJ2-1; 8 bases align to TRBD2. The V and J ends lost 3 bases and 8 bases, in that order; junction bases with no gene match: 3. CDR1 is SGHDN and CDR2 is FVKESK in the germline V gene. This CDR3 has 13 residues. The CDR3 nucleotides are TGTGCCAGCAGCCAGCGAGCGGGGGATGAGCAGTTCTTC. It yields the protein CASSQRAGDEQFF.

This sequence joins TRBV21-1 and TRBJ1-6; the DNA was not used to check the table's D call, TRBD1. TRBV21-1 is classified as a pseudogene. This CDR3 is built from 15 residues. CDR3 amino acids: CASSKVKGDNSPLHF. For the CDR3, the DNA is TGTGCCAGCAGCAAAGTAAAAGGGGATAATTCACCCCTCCACTTT.

CDR3 DNA: TGTGCCAGCAGCATAACATCCGGGACATTGAACACTGAAGCTTTCTTT. Translated, it gives CASSITSGTLNTEAFF. The genes are TRBV7-2 and TRBJ1-1; D may be TRBD1 (6 bases). This CDR3 comprises 16 residues. Trimming took 5 bases from V and 0 from J, leaving 16 bases between them. Germline V gene sequence: CDR1 SGHTA, CDR2 FQGNSA.

This clone was seen a handful of times. This chain joins TRBV27 and TRBJ2-3; 9 bases agree with TRBD2. Germline values: CDR1 MNHEY, CDR2 SMNVEV (reference sequence). The CDR3 runs 14 residues. The V gene end was trimmed by 2 bases and the J gene end by 5 bases; junction bases not matched to a gene: 2. In nucleotides, the CDR3 is TGTGCCAGCAGTTTAGGTAGCGGGGGAGATACGCAGTATTTT. Its protein product is CASSLGSGGDTQYF.

The V gene is TRBV6-5, the J gene TRBJ1-3; 7 positions match TRBD1. V lost 6 bases, J lost 0 bases, and 8 bases stayed unmatched. This CDR3 spans 16 amino acids. Germline CDR1 MNHEY, CDR2 SVGAGI. CDR3 DNA sequence: TGTGCCAGCAGGTACAGGGGTAGGGCCTCTGGAAACACCATATATTTT. Its translation: CASRYRGRASGNTIYF.